This entry describes one T cell receptor beta chain. Germline V gene lookup returns CDR1 SGHAT and CDR2 FQNNGV. Trimming took 1 base from V and 7 from J; bases not matched to a gene: 10. This CDR3 comprises 16 residues. The sample belongs to a study of T cells in Graves' hyperthyroidism and ophthalmopathy. The TCR beta CDR3 regions underwent amplification using RNA transcripts as the source. When the TCR CDR3 underwent first-round RT-PCR, the HTBI primer set was used. TCRdb re-derived calls from the multiplex PCR reads in MiXCR, one entry per CDR3 protein. The data contain hundreds of thousands of distinct CDR3 sequences, around 45% of them singletons. Diagnostic assessment was based on clinical symptoms, serum thyroxine and TRAb, thyroid ultrasound and orbital computed tomography.

The rearrangement uses TRBV11-2 and TRBJ2-7; 10 bases agree with TRBD1. This TCR derives from a young woman with Graves' hyperthyroidism. The source material was peripheral blood or thyroid tissue (not recorded which). CDR3 in amino acids: CASSLGDRGTYNEQYF. As DNA, the CDR3 is TGTGCCAGCAGCTTAGGGGACAGGGGCACCTACAATGAGCAGTACTTC.